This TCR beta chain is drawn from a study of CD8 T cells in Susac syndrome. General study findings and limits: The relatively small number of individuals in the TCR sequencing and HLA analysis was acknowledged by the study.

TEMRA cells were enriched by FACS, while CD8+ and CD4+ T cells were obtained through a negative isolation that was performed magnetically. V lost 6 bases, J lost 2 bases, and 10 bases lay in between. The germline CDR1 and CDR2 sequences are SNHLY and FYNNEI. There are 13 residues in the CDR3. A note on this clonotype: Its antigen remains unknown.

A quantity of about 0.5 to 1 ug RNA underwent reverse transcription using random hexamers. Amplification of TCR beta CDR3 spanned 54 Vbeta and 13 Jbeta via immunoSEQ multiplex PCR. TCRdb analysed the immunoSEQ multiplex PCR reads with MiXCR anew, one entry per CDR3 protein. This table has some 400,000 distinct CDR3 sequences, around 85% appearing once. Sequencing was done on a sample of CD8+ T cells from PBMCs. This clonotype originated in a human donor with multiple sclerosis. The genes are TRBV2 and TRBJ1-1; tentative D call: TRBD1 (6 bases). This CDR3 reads CASRTGLNTEAFF. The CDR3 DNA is TGTGCCAGCAGGACAGGCCTTAACACTGAAGCTTTCTTT. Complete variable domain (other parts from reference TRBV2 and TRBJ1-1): EPEVTQTPSHQVTQMGQEVILRCVPISNHLYFYWYRQILGQKVEFLVSFYNNEISEKSEIFDDQFSVERPDGSNFTLKIRSTKLEDSAMYFCASRTGLNTEAFFGQGTRLTVV.